The 25 T cell receptor beta chains presented below share a single source sample, sequenced in a study of T cell responses to AZD1222 COVID-19 vaccine. TCRdb's copy holds only in-frame clones and misses some; the assay was immunoSEQ multiplex PCR. The sample has about 72,000 clones, about 89% seen once. This specimen consisted of peripheral blood, obtained 28 days after the second AZD1222 dose. These receptors were collected from an adult who received the AZD1222 COVID-19 vaccine.

V usage is TRBV18 and J usage is TRBJ2-7; TRBD1 matches at 9 bases. Looked up from germline, CDR1 is KGHSH and CDR2 is LQKENI. This CDR3 is 14 amino acids long. The ends lost 6 bases at V and 1 base at J; junction bases unmatched: 4. For the CDR3, the DNA is TGTGCCAGCTCGGCCGGGACAGGGTCCTACGAGCAGTACTTC. Translation gives CASSAGTGSYEQYF.

The chain has TRBV9 and TRBJ1-5; the D is unclear. Trimming pared 2 bases from V and 5 bases from J, leaving 11 bases between. CDR3 length equals 14 residues. Germline V lookup: CDR1 SGDLS, CDR2 YYNGEE. DNA of the CDR3: TGTGCCAGCAGCGTGGGCCTCGGGTATCAGCCCCAGCATTTT. Its protein is CASSVGLGYQPQHF.

This chain uses TRBV30 with TRBJ1-1, with unresolved D. The CDR3 has 12 residues. Germline loops: CDR1 GTSNPN, CDR2 SVGIG (reference sequence). In nucleotides, the CDR3 is TGTGCTGCAGGACGGGCAAGGGCTGAAGCTTTCTTT. Translated: CAAGRARAEAFF.

The rearrangement links TRBV29-1 to TRBJ2-1, with D maybe TRBD1 (5 bases). CDR1 and CDR2 from the germline V gene are SQVTM and ANQGSEA. The CDR3 sequence is 13 residues long. Trimming shortened V by 5 bases and J by 0 bases, and 8 bases separated the two germline ends. CDR3: CSVNRPSYNEQFF. Here the CDR3 DNA reads TGCAGCGTTAACAGGCCCTCCTACAATGAGCAGTTCTTC.

This clone was counted between two and nine times. V and J are TRBV6-5 and TRBJ1-2; TRBD1 agrees at 8 bases. Germline CDR1 reads MNHEY; CDR2 reads SVGAGI. The V gene end was trimmed by 8 bases and the J gene end by 4 bases; junction bases not matched to a gene: 9. The CDR3 spans 14 residues. As DNA, the CDR3 is TGTGCCAGCTCGGCGCGAGGACAGGGCTATGGCTACACCTTC. Translation gives CASSARGQGYGYTF.

V gene TRBV7-9 combines with J gene TRBJ2-3; possible D gene TRBD1, 6 bases. Between the trimmed V and J ends, which lost 5 bases and 2 bases, there was a span of 20 bases. CDR3 size: 17 residues. The germline CDR1 and CDR2 sequences are SEHNR and FQNEAQ (reference sequence). The CDR3 loop is CASSRTGTVSLTDTQYF. The CDR3 DNA reads as TGTGCCAGCAGCCGTACAGGGACGGTCTCCCTCACAGATACGCAGTATTTT. Filled out from reference TRBV7-9 and TRBJ2-3, the complete variable domain reads DTGVSQNPRHKITKRGQNVTFRCDPISEHNRLYWYRQTLGQGPEFLTYFQNEAQLEKSRLLSDRFSAERPKGSFSTLEIQRTEQGDSAMYLCASSRTGTVSLTDTQYFGPGTRLTVL.

The chain carries TRBV3-1 (or the pseudogene TRBV3-2) and TRBJ1-2; D is unresolved. Trimming took off 2 bases at V and 8 bases at J, with 9 bases between the two ends. Germline V CDR1 and CDR2: LGHDT, YNNKEL (reference sequence). The CDR3 covers 12 residues. The CDR3 is CASSQRGKGYTF. For the CDR3, the DNA is TGTGCCAGCAGCCAAAGAGGGAAGGGCTACACCTTC.

This chain links TRBV4-3 with TRBJ1-3; D uncertain. The CDR3 covers 16 residues. The V end lost 0 bases, the J end lost 4 bases, and 13 bases lay between the germline ends. Germline CDR1 is LGHNA and CDR2 is YSLEER. CDR3 protein: CASSQELPSGGNTIYF. The CDR3 nucleotides read TGCGCCAGCAGCCAAGAATTGCCCTCTGGGGGAAACACCATATATTTT.

This clone has a single count. CDR3 bases: TGCGCCAGCAGTGAGTCGGGACACTATGGCTACACCTTC. It is translated as CASSESGHYGYTF. This chain connects TRBV10-2 to TRBJ1-2, with a possible D match to TRBD1 (5 bases). The V end lost 0 bases, the J end lost 3 bases, and 5 bases lay between the germline ends. Germline V gene lookup returns CDR1 WSHSY and CDR2 SAAADI. CDR3 length: 13 amino acids.

The gene calls are TRBV5-1 and TRBJ2-7; no firm D call. This CDR3 spans 15 amino acids. Looked up from germline, CDR1 is SGHRS and CDR2 is YFSETQ. V was trimmed by 4 bases and J by 2 bases, leaving 16 bases between them. The CDR3 loop is CASSGSSMGTYEQYF. CDR3 DNA sequence: TGCGCCAGCAGCGGTTCCTCCATGGGAACCTACGAGCAGTACTTC.

The chain uses TRBV11-3 and TRBJ1-3; D is unclear. The V and J ends lost 5 bases and 0 bases respectively, with 17 bases between them. This CDR3 region has 17 residues. Looked up from germline, CDR1 is SGHNT and CDR2 is YENEEA. The CDR3 protein is CASSTRLFDFSGNTIYF. CDR3 in DNA: TGTGCCAGCAGCACCCGCTTGTTTGATTTCTCTGGAAACACCATATATTTT.

This chain uses TRBV7-6 with TRBJ2-7, with TRBD1 as a possible D gene (6 bases). Trimming took off 0 bases at V and 3 bases at J, with 12 bases between the two ends. Germline-derived CDR1 and CDR2 are SGHVS and FNYEAQ. The CDR3 runs 15 residues. CDR3 nucleotides: TGTGCCAGCAGCTTAGCCCCGGACAGTATCTACGAGCAGTACTTC. It yields the protein CASSLAPDSIYEQYF.

This CDR3 reads CASSQDQGRMAFF. Written as DNA, the CDR3 is TGTGCCAGCAGCCAAGACCAGGGCAGGATGGCTTTCTTT. This sequence joins TRBV6-4 and TRBJ1-1; maybe TRBD1 (5 bases). The CDR3 sequence is 13 residues long. V was trimmed by 6 bases and J by 11 bases, leaving 19 bases between them. Germline CDR1 MRHNA, CDR2 SNTAGT.

The sample holds a few counts of this clone. The V and J genes are TRBV11-3 and TRBJ2-1; no definite D call. This CDR3 has 13 amino acids. Trimming stripped 4 bases from V and 5 bases from J, with 9 bases between. The germline CDR1 and CDR2 sequences are SGHNT and YENEEA. This chain's CDR3 is CASSSVANNEQFF. The CDR3 nucleotides are TGTGCCAGCAGCTCCGTCGCCAACAATGAGCAGTTCTTC.

This clone appeared once. The chain couples TRBV4-1 to TRBJ2-4; 13 bases align to TRBD2. The germline gives CDR1 MGHRA, CDR2 YSYEKL. V shed 1 base and J 4 bases; nucleotides not matched to a gene: 10. The CDR3 loop spans 19 amino acids. CDR3 in DNA: TGCGCCAGCAGCCAAGGGGGCCCTGGGACTAGCGGGGCTAAAAACATTCAGTACTTC. Protein sequence: CASSQGGPGTSGAKNIQYF.

The DNA for the CDR3 is TGTGCCAGCAGCTTAGGGCTTGAGAGCAATCAGCCCCAGCATTTT. As protein: CASSLGLESNQPQHF. This chain connects TRBV11-2 to TRBJ1-5; D call uncertain. The CDR3 loop spans 15 amino acids. The V gene's germline CDR1 is SGHAT and CDR2 FQNNGV. V gave up 1 base and J gave up 1 base, with 8 bases separating them.

The table lists this clone with a count of one. The chain carries TRBV4-3 and TRBJ1-4, with 9 bases matching TRBD1. The germline V gene has CDR1 LGHNA and CDR2 YSLEER. V was clipped by 1 base and J by 6 bases; unmatched bases: 0. The CDR3 has 14 residues. The CDR3 loop is CASSQGTGDEKLFF. CDR3 bases: TGCGCCAGCAGCCAAGGGACAGGGGATGAAAAACTGTTTTTT.

CDR3 DNA: TGTGCCAGCATTGGCAGGGGTATAGCCAAAAACATTCAGTACTTC. This sequence encodes CASIGRGIAKNIQYF. This chain joins TRBV28 and TRBJ2-4; D possibly corresponds to TRBD1 (6 bases). Germline-derived CDR1 and CDR2 are MDHEN and SYDVKM. V gave up 7 bases and J gave up 0 bases, with 13 bases separating them. The CDR3 is 15 amino acids.

The chain has TRBV5-1 and TRBJ1-2; D perhaps matches TRBD1 (5 bases). V gave up 1 base and J gave up 6 bases, with 16 bases separating them. This CDR3 contains 15 residues. Germline CDR1 is SGHRS and CDR2 is YFSETQ. The CDR3 here is CASSLSRGAGNGYTF. CDR3 bases: TGCGCCAGCAGCTTGAGCCGGGGCGCAGGAAATGGCTACACCTTC.

This clone was picked up a small number of times. The chain couples TRBV18 to TRBJ2-2; no reliable D call. V dropped 4 bases and J dropped 5 bases, with 5 bases sitting between them. Germline CDR1 and CDR2: KGHSH and LQKENI. The CDR3 is 12 residues long. The CDR3 bases are TGTGCCAGCTCACTTCCGACCGGGGAGCTGTTTTTT. This sequence encodes CASSLPTGELFF.

The genes are TRBV5-1 and TRBJ2-1; the match to TRBD2 covers 7 bases. The trim removed 0 bases at V and 9 bases at J, leaving 9 bases unmatched. The CDR3 is 15 amino acids. Germline assignment: CDR1 SGHRS and CDR2 YFSETQ. The CDR3 DNA sequence: TGCGCCAGCAGCTTGGAGGGGCGGGAGAGTACTGAGCAGTTCTTC. As protein: CASSLEGRESTEQFF.

This clone was detected only once. The rearrangement links TRBV19 to TRBJ2-2, with D possibly being TRBD2 (6 bases). Germline CDR1 reads LNHDA; CDR2 reads SQIVND (reference sequence). CDR3 length equals 15 residues. Trimming pared 3 bases from V and 7 bases from J, leaving 15 bases between. CDR3 in amino acids: CASSMGGQGGGELFF. For the CDR3, the DNA is TGTGCCAGTAGTATGGGGGGTCAGGGAGGCGGGGAGCTGTTTTTT.

This clone has only a few counts. The chain uses TRBV9 and TRBJ1-3, with no clear D. V was clipped by 0 bases and J by 8 bases, with 6 bases between them. CDR1 and CDR2 (germline): SGDLS, YYNGEE. The CDR3 sequence is 12 residues long. CDR3 DNA: TGTGCCAGCAGCGTAGTGGAGGACACCATATATTTT. It yields the protein CASSVVEDTIYF.

The rearrangement uses TRBV2 and TRBJ2-3; D remains unclear. The CDR3 runs 12 residues. The germline V gene has CDR1 SNHLY and CDR2 FYNNEI. The ends were cut back, 7 bases at V and 1 base at J, with 6 bases in the middle. The CDR3 nucleotides read TGTGCCAGCAACATGGGCACAGATACGCAGTATTTT. As protein: CASNMGTDTQYF.

This clone came up once. The chain joins TRBV5-1 to TRBJ2-3, with 13 bases fitting TRBD2. There are 14 residues in the CDR3. Looked up from germline, CDR1 is SGHRS and CDR2 is YFSETQ. J was trimmed by 5 bases and V by 5 bases; bases with no gene match: 2. CDR3 coding DNA: TGCGCCAGCAGTGGACTAGCGGGAGTAGATACGCAGTATTTT. Translation: CASSGLAGVDTQYF.